The clone carrying this TCR beta chain has more than one count but fewer than ten. Antigen specificity is unknown. The sample originates from a study of human T cells and chemical hapten exposure. The overall study: DPC at 0.01% went onto the upper back in patch tests, read at 6 days. Findings and limits, study-wide: Clustering by CDR3 similarity yielded significantly more large clusters from expanded TCRs than controls.

TCRdb re-derived calls from the RACE reads in MiXCR, one entry per CDR3 protein. Seen here are about 270,000 distinct CDR3 sequences, approximately 7.5% observed once, and the top ten hold less than 1.5%. The time point: pre-sensitization, week 0. Documented treatment: therapeutic diphenylcyclopropenone sensitization with weekly scalp DPC. The sample here was whole blood, taken in connection with sensitization to the hapten diphenylcyclopropenone (DPC). The sequence was obtained from a man aged 18 to 30 with alopecia areata. Some clones in this sample may be carry-over from other donors' samples.

The CDR3, as DNA: TGTGCCAGCAGTCCACTAGCGGTCCAAGAGACCCAGTACTTC. The encoded protein is CASSPLAVQETQYF. The rearrangement joins TRBV7-3 to TRBJ2-5; 8 bases match TRBD2. Trimming took 6 bases from V and 1 from J; bases not matched to a gene: 4. The CDR3 has 14 amino acids. The germline V gene has CDR1 SGHTA and CDR2 FQGTGA.